The 16 T cell receptor beta chains given below trace back to one sample, sequenced in a study of T cells after yellow fever vaccination. One entry per CDR3 protein results from TCRdb running MiXCR on the 5' RACE reads. The table shows around 46,000 distinct CDR3 sequences, with about 7.4% occurring only once. Sample: CD8+ T cells sorted from PBMCs, taken approximately 15 days after the first yellow fever vaccination. Receptors originate from a young man who received the YFV17D yellow fever vaccine.

This clonotype was seen repeatedly, ten times or more. This chain links TRBV5-7 with TRBJ1-5; D remains ambiguous. TRBV5-7 counts as an open reading frame of uncertain function. V was clipped by 6 bases and J by 3 bases, with 10 bases between them. The length of the CDR3 is 13 residues. The CDR3, as DNA: TGTGCCAGCAACATCGGGGTCAATCAGCCCCAGCATTTT. Its protein is CASNIGVNQPQHF.

The chain uses TRBV19 and TRBJ2-7; either TRBD1 or TRBD2 may supply D (5 bases each). The CDR3 has 13 amino acids. Looked up from germline, CDR1 is LNHDA and CDR2 is SQIVND (reference sequence). Trimming took 0 bases from V and 6 from J, leaving 9 bases between them. DNA of the CDR3: TGTGCCAGTAGTATAGATTCCGGGGCCGAGCAGTACGTC. Residues: CASSIDSGAEQYV.

This clonotype was recorded at least ten times. In nucleotides, the CDR3 is TGTGCCAGCATTGGACAGGGTATTTGGGAGACCCAGTACTTC. It codes for CASIGQGIWETQYF. V is TRBV6-1 and J is TRBJ2-5; TRBD1 matches at 8 bases. Germline V gives CDR1 MNHNS, CDR2 SASEGT. Unmatched junction bases numbered 9, after V lost 7 bases and J lost 5 bases. The CDR3 runs to 14 residues.

This clonotype occurred a few times. J is TRBJ2-7 and V is TRBV7-8; 10 bases are shared with TRBD1. CDR1 is SGHVS and CDR2 is FQNEAQ in the germline V gene. V shed 0 bases and J 6 bases; nucleotides not matched to a gene: 2. The CDR3 extends over 14 amino acids. The CDR3 region is CASSLATGGAEQYV. CDR3 coding DNA: TGTGCCAGCAGCTTAGCGACAGGGGGCGCCGAGCAGTACGTC.

The chain has TRBV20-1 and TRBJ2-1, with D perhaps TRBD2 (5 bases). The V end lost 1 base, the J end lost 5 bases, and 6 bases lay between the germline ends. Looked up from germline, CDR1 is DFQATT and CDR2 is SNEGSKA (reference sequence). The CDR3 is 12 amino acids. The CDR3 protein is CSARAGDNEQFF. CDR3 nucleotides: TGCAGTGCTAGAGCCGGGGACAATGAGCAGTTCTTC.

In its sample, this clonotype was seen many times. The rearrangement uses TRBV5-1 and TRBJ2-6; D is possibly TRBD1 or TRBD2 (5 bases each). The CDR3 has 20 residues. Trimming removed 1 base from V and 0 bases from J, with 20 bases in between. The germline V gene has CDR1 SGHRS and CDR2 YFSETQ. Here the CDR3 reads CASSLFRLGRLPSGANVLTF. The CDR3 DNA sequence: TGCGCCAGCAGCTTGTTTAGACTGGGACGTCTTCCCTCTGGGGCCAACGTCCTGACTTTC.

This clonotype showed up many times. The V call is TRBV20-1, the J call TRBJ1-2; 8 positions agree with TRBD1. V shed 4 bases and J 4 bases; nucleotides not matched to a gene: 8. CDR3 size: 14 residues. The germline CDR1 and CDR2 sequences are DFQATT and SNEGSKA (reference sequence). The CDR3 is CSANDRGEGYGYTF. The CDR3 DNA is TGCAGTGCTAATGACAGGGGTGAGGGCTATGGCTACACCTTC.

This clonotype was counted ten times or more. The chain employs TRBV7-9 and TRBJ1-2, with D possibly being TRBD1 (6 bases). The CDR3 loop spans 15 amino acids. CDR1 is SEHNR, CDR2 FQNEAQ, per germline (reference sequence). The V end lost 0 bases, the J end lost 4 bases, and 12 bases lay between the germline ends. CDR3 in amino acids: CASSLATGNLYGYTF. The CDR3 DNA is TGTGCCAGCAGCTTAGCTACAGGGAACCTCTATGGCTACACCTTC.

On this clonotype: The junction shows a germline mismatch at one end, possibly a read error. V and J are TRBV7-7 and TRBJ1-1, with D unclear. CDR1 and CDR2 from the germline V gene are SSHAT and FNYEAQ (reference sequence). There are 13 residues in the CDR3. Here the CDR3 reads CASRPRRNTEAFF. The CDR3 nucleotides read TGTGCTAGCAGACCGCGGAGGAACACTGAAGCTTTCTTT.

This clonotype was detected ten times or more. The V and J genes are TRBV30 and TRBJ1-5; tentative D call: TRBD1 (6 bases). Trimming took off 3 bases at V and 1 base at J, with 10 bases between the two ends. CDR3 length equals 14 residues. From germline, CDR1 is GTSNPN and CDR2 SVGIG (reference sequence). The CDR3 sequence: CAWSLGQSNQPQHF. CDR3 in DNA: TGTGCCTGGAGCTTAGGACAGAGCAATCAGCCCCAGCATTTT. The full variable domain, in which reference TRBV30 and TRBJ1-5 provide the parts outside the CDR3, is SQTIHQWPATLVQPVGSPLSLECTVEGTSNPNLYWYRQAAGRGLQLLFYSVGIGQISSEVPQNLSASRPQDRQFILSSKKLLLSDSGFYLCAWSLGQSNQPQHFGDGTRLSIL.

This clonotype has a count of ten or more. J is TRBJ1-2 and V is TRBV6-5; 7 bases are a match to TRBD1. V shed 0 bases and J 10 bases; nucleotides not matched to a gene: 11. In germline, CDR1 is MNHEY, CDR2 SVGAGI. CDR3 length: 15 residues. The CDR3 sequence: CASSYSTSTGAPYTF. The CDR3 DNA is TGTGCCAGCAGTTACTCGACCAGCACAGGGGCACCCTACACCTTC.

This clonotype was counted ten times or more. The chain recombines TRBV6-2 or TRBV6-3 with TRBJ2-7; 10 nucleotides align to TRBD2. The V gene's germline CDR1 is MNHEY and CDR2 SVGEGT. Trimming took 3 bases from V and 0 from J; bases not matched to a gene: 5. The CDR3 runs 16 residues. The CDR3, as DNA: TGTGCCAGCAGTTATTTACTAGCGGGGCCCTCCTACGAGCAGTACGTC. Protein: CASSYLLAGPSYEQYV.

This clonotype appeared many times. The V call is TRBV7-2, the J call TRBJ2-7, with 7 bases matching TRBD2. The germline CDR1 and CDR2 sequences are SGHTA and FQGNSA. The CDR3 length is 15 residues. Trimming removed 1 base from V and 2 bases from J; junction bases left unmatched: 5. As DNA, the CDR3 is TGTGCCAGCAGCTTAGGGGAGGGGTCGACCTACGAGCAGTACTTC. Protein sequence: CASSLGEGSTYEQYF. The full variable domain, in which reference TRBV7-2 and TRBJ2-7 provide the parts outside the CDR3, is GAGVSQSPSNKVTEKGKDVELRCDPISGHTALYWYRQSLGQGLEFLIYFQGNSAPDKSGLPSDRFSAERTGGSVSTLTIQRTQQEDSAVYLCASSLGEGSTYEQYFGPGTRLTVT.

This clonotype was counted many times. The rearrangement links TRBV12-3 or TRBV12-4 to TRBJ2-3; TRBD2 agrees at 10 bases. V lost 5 bases, J lost 1 base, and 6 bases stayed unmatched. The CDR3 length is 16 residues. CDR3 coding DNA: TGTGCCAGCAGTGCCGCTACTAGCGGGGGCACAGATACGCAGTATTTT. Translating it yields CASSAATSGGTDTQYF.

This clonotype has ten or more counts. This CDR3 is CASSLVRGNNEQFF. Here the CDR3 DNA reads TGTGCCAGCAGCTTAGTGCGGGGCAACAATGAGCAGTTCTTC. The V gene is TRBV7-9, the J gene TRBJ2-1, with D tentatively TRBD2 (6 bases). The germline V and J ends were trimmed by 1 base and 5 bases, with 9 bases remaining between them. The germline CDR1 and CDR2 sequences are SEHNR and FQNEAQ (reference sequence). The CDR3 is 14 amino acids.

This clonotype was detected many times. The CDR3 loop reads CASSWGTGDYEQYF. For the CDR3, the DNA is TGTGCCAGCAGCTGGGGGACAGGGGACTACGAGCAGTACTTC. The chain uses TRBV5-5 and TRBJ2-7; 10 bases line up with TRBD1. This CDR3 is built from 14 residues. V lost 3 bases to trimming and J lost 3 bases; unmatched junction nucleotides: 3. Germline V gives CDR1 SGHKS, CDR2 YYEKEE (reference sequence). Looking up the rest from reference TRBV5-5 and TRBJ2-7 gives the full variable domain: DAGVTQSPTHLIKTRGQQVTLRCSPISGHKSVSWYQQVLGQGPQFIFQYYEKEERGRGNFPDRFSARQFPNYSSELNVNALLLGDSALYLCASSWGTGDYEQYFGPGTRLTVT.